This entry lists 3 T cell receptor beta chains sequenced from one sample in a study of CD8 T cells in ankylosing spondylitis. TCRdb reprocessed the 5' RACE reads with MiXCR, giving one entry per CDR3 protein. The sample lists about 340,000 distinct CDR3 sequences, approximately 22% occurring once. Source material: blood, either unsorted or a sorted T cell fraction (not recorded which). These receptors came from a male donor with ankylosing spondylitis or in good health (not recorded which).

This clonotype was observed a handful of times. This chain uses TRBV7-9 with TRBJ2-1, with 7 bases aligning to TRBD2. V was pared by 5 bases and J by 5 bases, with 3 bases of the junction left unmatched. The germline V gene has CDR1 SEHNR and CDR2 FQNEAQ (reference sequence). The CDR3 loop spans 13 amino acids. The CDR3 region is CASSKGLNNEQFF. The CDR3, as DNA: TGTGCCAGCAGCAAGGGACTAAACAATGAGCAGTTCTTC.

The chain recombines TRBV20-1 with TRBJ2-7, with D unclear. Germline V gene lookup returns CDR1 DFQATT and CDR2 SNEGSKA (reference sequence). The CDR3 is made up of 13 amino acids. V was cut by 1 base and J by 4 bases, with 11 bases left in between. CDR3 sequence (DNA): TGCAGTGCTAGAGGCCCTACAAGGTACGAGCAGTACTTC. It translates to CSARGPTRYEQYF.

The V call is TRBV4-2, the J call TRBJ2-1, with 10 positions matching TRBD2. The ends lost 3 bases at V and 2 bases at J; junction bases unmatched: 4. Per the germline V gene, CDR1 is LGHNA and CDR2 is YNFKEQ. The length of the CDR3 is 16 residues. CDR3 sequence reads: CASSHLAGGAYNEQFF. CDR3 nucleotide sequence: TGTGCCAGCAGCCACTTAGCGGGGGGCGCCTACAATGAGCAGTTCTTC.